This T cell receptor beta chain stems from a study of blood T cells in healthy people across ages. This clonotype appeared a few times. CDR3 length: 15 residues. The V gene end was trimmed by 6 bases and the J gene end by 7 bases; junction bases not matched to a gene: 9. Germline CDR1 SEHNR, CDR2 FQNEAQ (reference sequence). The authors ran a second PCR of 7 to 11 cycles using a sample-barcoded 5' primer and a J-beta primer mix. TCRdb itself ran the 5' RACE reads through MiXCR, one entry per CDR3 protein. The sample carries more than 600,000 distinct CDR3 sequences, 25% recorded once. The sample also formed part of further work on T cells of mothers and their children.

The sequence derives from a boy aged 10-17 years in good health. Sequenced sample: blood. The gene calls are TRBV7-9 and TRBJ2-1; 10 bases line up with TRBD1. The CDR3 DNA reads TGTGCCAGCAGTTTCGGACAGGGGGTTAGGAATGAGCAGTTCTTC. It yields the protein CASSFGQGVRNEQFF.